This T cell receptor beta chain was sequenced in a study of T cell responses to AZD1222 COVID-19 vaccine. Measured with immunoSEQ multiplex PCR; TCRdb has only the in-frame clones, and not every one. The table has roughly 130,000 clones, more than 85% seen once. Sequencing used peripheral blood, obtained on day 0 of AZD1222 vaccination. The receptor was isolated from an adult in good health.

For the CDR3, the DNA is TGCGCCAGCAGCCAAGATTCGGGAGATGGCTACACCTTC. This sequence encodes CASSQDSGDGYTF. The chain is built from TRBV4-3 and TRBJ1-2; D is ambiguous. With 0 bases removed from V and 6 bases from J, the gap between germline ends came to 8 bases. This CDR3 is built from 13 residues. Per the germline V gene, CDR1 is LGHNA and CDR2 is YSLEER.